This entry is about one TCR beta chain. Its antigen is not known. The RNA, about 0.45 to 1 ug, was put through reverse transcription using random hexamers. Amplification of TCR beta CDR3 by immunoSEQ multiplex PCR spanned 54 Vbeta and 13 Jbeta. TCRdb passed the immunoSEQ multiplex PCR reads through MiXCR, listing each CDR3 protein once. The sample lists some 140,000 distinct CDR3 sequences, just under 95% occurring once. This sample was included in a study of CD8 T cells in Susac syndrome. Study-wide results and limits: Total CD8+ repertoires held approximately 15 Susac-specific public clones, while CD8+ TEMRA repertoires held a few.

The receptor was derived from a human donor with Susac syndrome. Sample: CD8+ T cells from PBMCs.

The CDR3 loop reads CATSDTGFYGYTF. In nucleotides, the CDR3 is TGTGCCACCAGTGACACAGGTTTTTATGGCTACACCTTC. J is TRBJ1-2 and V is TRBV24-1; possibly TRBD1 for D (5 bases). V was cut by 4 bases and J by 5 bases, with 10 bases left in between. The CDR3 is made up of 13 amino acids. CDR1 and CDR2 (germline): KGHDR, SFDVKD.